In its sample, the clone carrying this T cell receptor (beta chain) was seen a few times. Its antigen is unknown. In the PCR, 60 Vbeta and 13 Jbeta primers were used. Sequencing was performed with immunoSEQ multiplex PCR; in TCRdb, only in-frame clones are kept and a portion is missing. Of about 140,000 clones listed, about three quarters are singletons. The data stem from a study of cytomegalovirus exposure and HLA in healthy donors. The V gene's germline CDR1 is SGDLS and CDR2 YYNGEE. V was pared by 3 bases and J by 1 base, with 3 bases of the junction left unmatched. This CDR3 has 14 amino acids. Study outcomes and limitations: Later analysis identified a missense DCLRE1C variant that was linked to TCR beta V- and J-gene trimming. A likely sequencing artifact accounted for one observed cluster of highly shared sequence variants. A later analysis reportedly identified an Asian-associated ancestry cluster as carrying fewer N-insertions than the approximately 730-donor mean.

These donors counted as nominally healthy when sampled, but unrecorded immune exposures were likely. Material: PBMCs. The rearrangement links TRBV9 to TRBJ1-1, with 7 bases lining up with TRBD1. The sequence was collected from a female donor in good health and CMV-seronegative. The CDR3: CASSGQGSNTEAFF. The CDR3 nucleotides read TGTGCCAGCAGCGGACAGGGCTCGAACACTGAAGCTTTCTTT.